These 9 T cell receptor beta chains share one sample of origin, sequenced in a study of T cell responses to AZD1222 COVID-19 vaccine. Assay used: immunoSEQ multiplex PCR; TCRdb lists only in-frame clones, some missing. This sample has about 75,000 clones, with about 91% found just once. The sequencing here drew on peripheral blood, taken 28 days after the second dose of the MenACWY control vaccine. The receptors come from an adult who received the MenACWY meningococcal vaccine as a control.

The V and J genes are TRBV10-3 and TRBJ1-2; the D is unclear. With 9 bases removed from V and 4 bases from J, the gap between germline ends came to 18 bases. In germline, CDR1 is ENHRY, CDR2 SYGVKD. CDR3 length equals 14 residues. The CDR3 bases are TGTGCCATGGACCGAGGGAAGGGTAGCTATGGCTACACCTTC. Translation: CAMDRGKGSYGYTF.

This rearrangement joins TRBV19 to TRBJ2-2; D is perhaps TRBD1 (6 bases). With 5 bases removed from V and 6 bases from J, the gap between germline ends came to 10 bases. Germline values: CDR1 LNHDA, CDR2 SQIVND (reference sequence). This CDR3 has 13 residues. CDR3 in DNA: TGTGCCAGTAGTTCACAGGGCCCCGGGGAGCTGTTTTTT. This gives the protein CASSSQGPGELFF.

V and J are TRBV11-1 and TRBJ2-5, with 9 bases that match TRBD2. Germline V gene data show CDR1 as SGHAT and CDR2 as FQDESV (reference sequence). The CDR3 consists of 14 residues. After removal of 6 bases from V and 2 bases from J, the junction contained 4 bases not matched to a gene. The CDR3 sequence is CASSRLAAQETQYF. The CDR3 DNA reads as TGTGCCAGCAGTCGACTAGCGGCTCAAGAGACCCAGTACTTC.

A single count supports this clone. The V gene is TRBV20-1, the J gene TRBJ1-1; D remains unclear. The germline V gene encodes CDR1 DFQATT and CDR2 SNEGSKA (reference sequence). The CDR3 loop spans 11 amino acids. V was trimmed by 6 bases and J by 4 bases, leaving 9 bases between them. CDR3 sequence (DNA): TGCAGTGCCCCGGTAGGCACTGAAGCTTTCTTT. This translates into CSAPVGTEAFF.

This clone was observed a handful of times. The V call is TRBV9, the J call TRBJ2-3; D gene ambiguous. Germline V gene lookup returns CDR1 SGDLS and CDR2 YYNGEE. The CDR3 has 15 amino acids. V lost 0 bases to trimming and J lost 2 bases, with 10 bases between them. The CDR3 loop is CASSVGGLTTDTQYF. DNA of the CDR3: TGTGCCAGCAGCGTAGGGGGTCTCACCACAGATACGCAGTATTTT.

The V call is TRBV5-4, the J call TRBJ2-7, with TRBD1 identical over 7 bases. J lost 0 bases, V lost 2 bases, and 8 bases had no gene match. The CDR3 spans 16 residues. From germline, CDR1 is SGHNT and CDR2 YYREEE (reference sequence). The CDR3 protein is CASSFPNRGSSYEQYF. The CDR3 nucleotides are TGTGCCAGCAGCTTTCCAAACAGGGGTTCCTCCTACGAGCAGTACTTC.

The CDR3 bases are TGTGCTAGTGGTTTGGCCTCGGGGCGAACCGGGGAGCTGTTTTTT. Protein sequence: CASGLASGRTGELFF. The chain has TRBV12-5 and TRBJ2-2; possibly TRBD1 or TRBD2 for D (5 bases each). CDR3 length equals 15 residues. V lost 1 base, J lost 5 bases, and 11 bases lay in between. Germline V gene data show CDR1 as LGHNT and CDR2 as FRNRAP.

The chain is built from TRBV3-1 (or the pseudogene TRBV3-2) and TRBJ2-7; 8 bases match TRBD1. Trimming cost V 2 bases and J 7 bases; bases outside gene matches: 13. The germline V gene encodes CDR1 LGHDT and CDR2 YNNKEL (reference sequence). The CDR3 length is 16 residues. In DNA, the CDR3 is TGTGCCAGCAGCCAAATAAGTACCCAGGGGGCGCAAGAGCAGTACTTC. This gives the protein CASSQISTQGAQEQYF.

This clone has only one observation. The V call is TRBV29-1, the J call TRBJ1-3; D gene unclear. The CDR3 contains 13 residues. V dropped 6 bases and J dropped 0 bases, with 9 bases sitting between them. Per the germline V gene, CDR1 is SQVTM and CDR2 is ANQGSEA. The CDR3 nucleotides read TGCAGCGTAGAGGGATTCTCTGGAAACACCATATATTTT. Protein: CSVEGFSGNTIYF. The full variable domain, completed using reference TRBV29-1 and TRBJ1-3, is SAVISQKPSRDICQRGTSLTIQCQVDSQVTMMFWYRQQPGQSLTLIATANQGSEATYESGFVIDKFPISRPNLTFSTLTVSNMSPEDSSIYLCSVEGFSGNTIYFGEGSWLTVV.